This is a list of T cell receptor beta chains from one sample in a study of Ad26.COV2.S vaccination and SARS-CoV-2 variants. Produced via immunoSEQ multiplex PCR; TCRdb's table is partial and in-frame only. In the table there are about 180,000 clones, around 90% of which are singletons. Sequenced material: peripheral blood, taken after recovery from COVID-19. These receptors all stem from a human donor who had recovered from COVID-19. Both conserved end residues are part of each CDR3. The order of the fields is J gene, D gene, clone size, V gene, CDR3 DNA, CDR3 protein. A D gene is named only where the DNA matches it firmly. Clone size is given for some rows only: seen once, a few or many times, or a class if the clone is expanded.

J gene: TRBJ2-2
D gene: .
clone size: .
V gene: TRBV27
CDR3 DNA: TGTGCCAGCAGTTTAAGCAACACCGGGGAGCTGTTTTTT
CDR3 protein: CASSLSNTGELFF

J gene: TRBJ1-5
D gene: .
clone size: .
V gene: TRBV7-2
CDR3 DNA: TGTGCCAGCAGCTTGGCAGGGGCGGGATGGCAGCCCCAGCATTTT
CDR3 protein: CASSLAGAGWQPQHF

J gene: TRBJ2-7
D gene: .
clone size: .
V gene: TRBV20-1
CDR3 DNA: TGCAGTGCTAGCGAAACCTACGAGCAGTACTTC
CDR3 protein: CSASETYEQYF

J gene: TRBJ2-5
D gene: TRBD2
clone size: .
V gene: TRBV24-1
CDR3 DNA: TGTGCCACCAGTGGCCCTTCGGAGCGGGGGCAAGAGACCCAGTACTTC
CDR3 protein: CATSGPSERGQETQYF

J gene: TRBJ2-5
D gene: .
clone size: .
V gene: TRBV19
CDR3 DNA: TGTGCCAGTAGGGTGACAGGTGGTAGTGAGACCCAGTACTTC
CDR3 protein: CASRVTGGSETQYF

J gene: TRBJ2-5
D gene: .
clone size: .
V gene: TRBV28
CDR3 DNA: TGTGCCAGCAGTCAGATGGAACAGGGTAGGGAGACCCAGTACTTC
CDR3 protein: CASSQMEQGRETQYF

J gene: TRBJ1-5
D gene: TRBD1
clone size: .
V gene: TRBV7-2
CDR3 DNA: TGTGCCAGCAGCTCCCGACAGGGCGAACAGCCCCAGCATTTT
CDR3 protein: CASSSRQGEQPQHF

J gene: TRBJ2-2
D gene: .
clone size: .
V gene: TRBV30
CDR3 DNA: TGTGCCTGGACCCGCGGCACCGGGGAGCTGTTTTTT
CDR3 protein: CAWTRGTGELFF

J gene: TRBJ2-1
D gene: .
clone size: .
V gene: TRBV11-2
CDR3 DNA: TGTGCCAGCAGCACCTCAGGGAGCTCCTACAATGAGCAGTTCTTC
CDR3 protein: CASSTSGSSYNEQFF

J gene: TRBJ1-5
D gene: .
clone size: .
V gene: TRBV15
CDR3 DNA: TGTGCCACCAGCAGAGTTTGGGTGAATCAGCCCCAGCATTTT
CDR3 protein: CATSRVWVNQPQHF

J gene: TRBJ2-1
D gene: TRBD1
clone size: .
V gene: TRBV9
CDR3 DNA: TGTGCCAGCAGCGGGACAGGGAAGAATGAGCAGTTCTTC
CDR3 protein: CASSGTGKNEQFF

J gene: TRBJ2-2
D gene: .
clone size: .
V gene: TRBV7-9
CDR3 DNA: TGTGCCAGCAGCTTAGCCGGGGCCTGGGCCGGGGAGCTGTTTTTT
CDR3 protein: CASSLAGAWAGELFF

J gene: TRBJ2-5
D gene: .
clone size: .
V gene: TRBV2
CDR3 DNA: TGTGCCAGCAAGGGCGGGACTGGGGGGGAGACCCAGTACTTC
CDR3 protein: CASKGGTGGETQYF

J gene: TRBJ2-5
D gene: .
clone size: .
V gene: TRBV3-1/TRBV3-2
CDR3 DNA: TGTGCCAGCAGCCTGGGGTATCAAGAGACCCAGTACTTC
CDR3 protein: CASSLGYQETQYF

J gene: TRBJ2-4
D gene: TRBD2
clone size: .
V gene: TRBV5-1
CDR3 DNA: TGCGCCAGCAGCTTGCAGATTAGCGGGGACAAAAACATTCAGTACTTC
CDR3 protein: CASSLQISGDKNIQYF

J gene: TRBJ2-3
D gene: TRBD1
clone size: .
V gene: TRBV5-4
CDR3 DNA: TGTGCCAGCAGTCCACAGGGGGGAGTCACAGATACGCAGTATTTT
CDR3 protein: CASSPQGGVTDTQYF

J gene: TRBJ2-1
D gene: TRBD2
clone size: many
V gene: TRBV11-3
CDR3 DNA: TGTGCCAGCAGCTTAGATGGCCGGGAGGGTTACAATGAGCAGTTCTTC
CDR3 protein: CASSLDGREGYNEQFF

J gene: TRBJ2-3
D gene: .
clone size: .
V gene: TRBV5-1
CDR3 DNA: TGCGCCAGCACCCTGGAAGGGGCAGATACGCAGTATTTT
CDR3 protein: CASTLEGADTQYF

J gene: TRBJ2-5
D gene: TRBD1
clone size: .
V gene: TRBV5-1
CDR3 DNA: TGCGCCAGCAGCTCCGGGACAGGGTACCAAGAGACCCAGTACTTC
CDR3 protein: CASSSGTGYQETQYF

J gene: TRBJ2-2
D gene: TRBD2
clone size: once
V gene: TRBV9
CDR3 DNA: TGTGCCAGCAGTTTTGAACGGGGACTAGCGGGGAGGCACCGGGGAGCTGTTTTT
CDR3 protein: CASSFERGLAGRHRGAVF

J gene: TRBJ2-5
D gene: .
clone size: .
V gene: TRBV28
CDR3 DNA: TGTGCCAGCCTGCCGGGGGCGGTGATCCAAGAGACCCAGTACTTC
CDR3 protein: CASLPGAVIQETQYF

J gene: TRBJ1-6
D gene: .
clone size: .
V gene: TRBV12-3/TRBV12-4
CDR3 DNA: TGTGCCAGCAGTAGGGGGTATTCACCCCTCCACTTT
CDR3 protein: CASSRGYSPLHF

J gene: TRBJ1-2
D gene: .
clone size: once
V gene: TRBV28
CDR3 DNA: TGTGCCAGCAGTTTCGGGGGGCGCGGTGGCTACACCTTC
CDR3 protein: CASSFGGRGGYTF

J gene: TRBJ1-3
D gene: TRBD1
clone size: .
V gene: TRBV2
CDR3 DNA: TGTGCCAGCAGGGGACCCGGGACAGGGGTACCGAGCCTGGGAAACACCATATATTTT
CDR3 protein: CASRGPGTGVPSLGNTIYF

J gene: TRBJ2-3
D gene: TRBD1
clone size: .
V gene: TRBV19
CDR3 DNA: TGTGCCAGTAGTATAGCCATGAGGGGGCGCACAGATACGCAGTATTTT
CDR3 protein: CASSIAMRGRTDTQYF

J gene: TRBJ2-1
D gene: TRBD2
clone size: .
V gene: TRBV7-7
CDR3 DNA: TGTGCCAGCAGCTTAGGGACTAGCGGGAGGAATGAGCAGTTCTTC
CDR3 protein: CASSLGTSGRNEQFF

J gene: TRBJ2-5
D gene: .
clone size: .
V gene: TRBV30
CDR3 DNA: TGTGCCTGGAGTCCGACCGGACAGACCCAGTACTTC
CDR3 protein: CAWSPTGQTQYF

J gene: TRBJ2-3
D gene: .
clone size: .
V gene: TRBV7-2
CDR3 DNA: TGTGCCAGCAACCTCCCCAGGACAGCGGGCACAGATACGCAGTATTTT
CDR3 protein: CASNLPRTAGTDTQYF

J gene: TRBJ2-2
D gene: TRBD1
clone size: .
V gene: TRBV9
CDR3 DNA: TGTGCCAGCAGCGGGGTAACAGGGGGCTGGGAGCTGTTTTTT
CDR3 protein: CASSGVTGGWELFF

J gene: TRBJ1-5
D gene: .
clone size: .
V gene: TRBV23-1
CDR3 DNA: TGCGCCAGCAGTCAATCCGGAGCCGAAGAAGGTTATAGCAATCAGCCCCAGCATTTT
CDR3 protein: CASSQSGAEEGYSNQPQHF

J gene: TRBJ1-4
D gene: TRBD1
clone size: once
V gene: TRBV7-3
CDR3 DNA: TGTGCCAGCAGGAAGGGACAGGAGAATGAAAAACTGTTTTTT
CDR3 protein: CASRKGQENEKLFF

J gene: TRBJ1-2
D gene: .
clone size: few
V gene: TRBV10-3
CDR3 DNA: TGTGCCATCAGTGTGGAGGGTTACTATGGCTACACCTTC
CDR3 protein: CAISVEGYYGYTF

J gene: TRBJ2-2
D gene: TRBD2
clone size: .
V gene: TRBV5-6
CDR3 DNA: TGTGCCAGCAGCTGGGGGACTAGCCCTACCGGGGAGCTGTTTTTT
CDR3 protein: CASSWGTSPTGELFF

J gene: TRBJ2-1
D gene: .
clone size: .
V gene: TRBV4-2
CDR3 DNA: TGTGCCAGCAGCCAAGGGCCCTCCGGGACTTCCAATGAGCAGTTCTTC
CDR3 protein: CASSQGPSGTSNEQFF

J gene: TRBJ2-3
D gene: TRBD2
clone size: .
V gene: TRBV2
CDR3 DNA: TGTGCCAGCAGTCCACTAGCGGGAACCGTGAGCACAGATACGCAGTATTTT
CDR3 protein: CASSPLAGTVSTDTQYF

J gene: TRBJ2-5
D gene: .
clone size: .
V gene: TRBV2
CDR3 DNA: TGTGCCAGCAGTGAGGGGGGCAGGCTCTCGGAGACCCAGTACTTC
CDR3 protein: CASSEGGRLSETQYF

J gene: TRBJ2-3
D gene: .
clone size: .
V gene: TRBV6-4
CDR3 DNA: TGTGCCAGCAAGTTGGGAGATACGCAGTATTTT
CDR3 protein: CASKLGDTQYF

J gene: TRBJ1-4
D gene: TRBD1
clone size: .
V gene: TRBV7-9
CDR3 DNA: TGTGCCAGCAGCCCCGACAGGGGGCCAACTAATGAAAAACTGTTTTTT
CDR3 protein: CASSPDRGPTNEKLFF

J gene: TRBJ2-7
D gene: .
clone size: once
V gene: TRBV7-8
CDR3 DNA: TGTGCCAGCAGCTTAGTGAGGACGGCCCCCTACGAGCAGTACTTC
CDR3 protein: CASSLVRTAPYEQYF

J gene: TRBJ2-7
D gene: .
clone size: .
V gene: TRBV28
CDR3 DNA: TGTGCCAGCAGTTTTTATCTTAGCGGGACAGAAGATTACGGGCAGTACTTC
CDR3 protein: CASSFYLSGTEDYGQYF

J gene: TRBJ2-5
D gene: .
clone size: .
V gene: TRBV9
CDR3 DNA: TGTGCCAGCAGCGTAGGGGTAGGGGGAGAGACCCAGTACTTC
CDR3 protein: CASSVGVGGETQYF

J gene: TRBJ2-2
D gene: .
clone size: .
V gene: TRBV24-1
CDR3 DNA: TGTGCCACCTCAGACCCGAAGTGGGGCACCGGGGAGCTGTTTTTT
CDR3 protein: CATSDPKWGTGELFF

J gene: TRBJ1-2
D gene: .
clone size: .
V gene: TRBV7-3
CDR3 DNA: TGTGCCAGCAGCTTAGGGGGGGACGGTGGCTACACCTTC
CDR3 protein: CASSLGGDGGYTF

J gene: TRBJ1-6
D gene: .
clone size: .
V gene: TRBV9
CDR3 DNA: TGTGCCAGCAGCGTCGGCGTCTCCTATAATTCACCCCTCCACTTT
CDR3 protein: CASSVGVSYNSPLHF

J gene: TRBJ2-2
D gene: .
clone size: .
V gene: TRBV5-1
CDR3 DNA: TGCGCCAGCAGCTTCTACGGGACCTCGAACACCGGGGAGCTGTTTTTT
CDR3 protein: CASSFYGTSNTGELFF

J gene: TRBJ1-6
D gene: .
clone size: .
V gene: TRBV3-1/TRBV3-2
CDR3 DNA: TGTGCCAGCAGCCAAGGGTCCTCTAGGGGGATCTATTCACCCCTCCACTTT
CDR3 protein: CASSQGSSRGIYSPLHF

J gene: TRBJ2-7
D gene: .
clone size: .
V gene: TRBV5-1
CDR3 DNA: TGCGCCAGCAGCTTGGGTTCATCCTACGAGCAGTACTTC
CDR3 protein: CASSLGSSYEQYF

J gene: TRBJ2-3
D gene: .
clone size: .
V gene: TRBV3-1/TRBV3-2
CDR3 DNA: TGTGCCAGCAGCCAAGATGGGGCGGGACCGCAGTATTTT
CDR3 protein: CASSQDGAGPQYF

J gene: TRBJ2-5
D gene: TRBD1
clone size: .
V gene: TRBV2
CDR3 DNA: TGTGCCAGCACTACCGGGACAGGGGGACTCCGGGAGTACTTC
CDR3 protein: CASTTGTGGLREYF

J gene: TRBJ2-7
D gene: .
clone size: .
V gene: TRBV7-3
CDR3 DNA: TGTGCCAGCAGCCCTGGGGGGACTGCCTACGAGCAGTACTTC
CDR3 protein: CASSPGGTAYEQYF

J gene: TRBJ2-3
D gene: .
clone size: .
V gene: TRBV13
CDR3 DNA: TGTGCCAGCAGCTTAAGGACCTCGACAGATACGCAGTATTTT
CDR3 protein: CASSLRTSTDTQYF

J gene: TRBJ2-3
D gene: TRBD2
clone size: .
V gene: TRBV13
CDR3 DNA: TGTGCCAGCAGCACGCCCGGACTAGCGGGAATGGGGGGGGTGGATACGCAGTATTTT
CDR3 protein: CASSTPGLAGMGGVDTQYF

J gene: TRBJ2-7
D gene: .
clone size: .
V gene: TRBV11-2
CDR3 DNA: TGTGCCAGCAGCTTAGGTAGGGGGACGGCCAACTACGAGCAGTACTTC
CDR3 protein: CASSLGRGTANYEQYF

J gene: TRBJ2-1
D gene: TRBD2
clone size: .
V gene: TRBV11-2
CDR3 DNA: TGTGCCAGCAGCTTAGGGGGATTAGCGGGTGGCAATGAGCAGTTCTTC
CDR3 protein: CASSLGGLAGGNEQFF

J gene: TRBJ1-6
D gene: TRBD1
clone size: .
V gene: TRBV12-3/TRBV12-4
CDR3 DNA: TGTGCCAGCAGAAAACAGGGGGCACCCCTCCACTTT
CDR3 protein: CASRKQGAPLHF